Below are 25 T cell receptor beta chains sequenced from a single sample in a study of Ad26.COV2.S vaccination and SARS-CoV-2 variants. The protocol was immunoSEQ multiplex PCR, while the TCRdb copy is restricted to in-frame clones and leaves out a portion. Among hundreds of thousands of clones listed, over 75% were seen once. Treatment noted: roughly 18 received Ad26.COV2.S at low or high dose, single or two shots; about 5 received placebo; per-sample allocation not given. Following the first vaccine or placebo injection, samples were taken on day 63. The starting material was peripheral blood, obtained in a trial of Ad26.COV2.S vaccine versus placebo. All receptors derive from a person aged 18-60 years who received the Ad26.COV2.S COVID-19 vaccine or a placebo.

As concerns this clone: Other nucleotide sequences from this sample produce the same CDR3. The CDR3 spells CATSGRGQDYGYTF. The CDR3 DNA sequence: TGTGCCACCAGTGGCCGGGGACAGGACTATGGCTACACCTTC. The chain has TRBV24-1 and TRBJ1-2; 8 positions match TRBD1. Germline CDR1 KGHDR, CDR2 SFDVKD. The CDR3 length is 14 residues. V lost 5 bases, J lost 3 bases, and 4 bases stayed unmatched.

V usage is TRBV11-2 and J usage is TRBJ1-4; the D is unclear. The length of the CDR3 is 13 residues. Germline V lookup: CDR1 SGHAT, CDR2 FQNNGV. The ends were cut back, 5 bases at V and 7 bases at J, with 11 bases in the middle. This CDR3 is CASSPGNLEKLFF. The CDR3 DNA reads as TGTGCCAGCAGCCCCGGGAACCTTGAAAAACTGTTTTTT. Drawing the rest from reference TRBV11-2 and TRBJ1-4, the complete variable domain is EAGVAQSPRYKIIEKRQSVAFWCNPISGHATLYWYQQILGQGPKLLIQFQNNGVVDDSQLPKDRFSAERLKGVDSTLKIQPAKLEDSAVYLCASSPGNLEKLFFGSGTQLSVL.

This CDR3 is CASSLGQGGEQYF. The CDR3 bases are TGTGCCAGCAGCTTAGGACAGGGGGGCGAGCAGTACTTC. V is TRBV11-2 and J is TRBJ2-7, with 9 bases that match TRBD1. CDR1 and CDR2 (germline): SGHAT, FQNNGV. The CDR3 has 13 residues. With V trimmed by 1 base and J by 6 bases, 1 base remained unmatched.

This clone was recorded only once. The chain joins TRBV4-3 to TRBJ2-7; 9 positions agree with TRBD1. V trimming: 4 bases; J trimming: 5 bases; junction bases outside the gene matches: 9. Germline V CDR1 and CDR2: LGHNA, YSLEER. The CDR3 is 15 residues long. CDR3 in amino acids: CASSLSTGQGHEQYF. CDR3 nucleotide sequence: TGCGCCAGCAGCCTCTCTACGGGACAGGGTCACGAGCAGTACTTC.

The rearrangement uses TRBV6-5 and TRBJ1-5; unclear D gene. Trimming removed 9 bases at V and 3 bases at J, with 9 bases between. The CDR3 contains 12 residues. Germline loops: CDR1 MNHEY, CDR2 SVGAGI. Here the CDR3 reads CASKDPNQPQHF. Here the CDR3 DNA reads TGTGCCAGTAAGGATCCCAATCAGCCCCAGCATTTT.

This chain uses TRBV2 with TRBJ2-3; possible D gene TRBD2, 5 bases. This CDR3 has 13 residues. The germline gives CDR1 SNHLY, CDR2 FYNNEI. Trimming removed 8 bases from V and 3 bases from J, with 12 bases in between. CDR3 in DNA: TGTGCCAGCGGCATCCGGGGTACAGATACGCAGTATTTT. Encoded protein: CASGIRGTDTQYF.

CDR3 DNA: TGTGCCAGCCTCACAGATACGCAGTATTTT. This encodes CASLTDTQYF. V is TRBV2 and J is TRBJ2-3; no firm D call. CDR3 length: 10 amino acids. The ends were cut back, 8 bases at V and 2 bases at J, with 2 bases in the middle. Germline V gene data show CDR1 as SNHLY and CDR2 as FYNNEI.

V usage is TRBV5-1 and J usage is TRBJ2-1; D is possibly TRBD1 (5 bases). The germline V and J ends were trimmed by 3 bases and 4 bases, with 8 bases remaining between them. CDR1 and CDR2 (germline): SGHRS, YFSETQ. This CDR3 spans 13 amino acids. The CDR3 nucleotides are TGCGCCAGCAGCTCGACAGAATACAATGAGCAGTTCTTC. Residues: CASSSTEYNEQFF.

This chain uses TRBV7-2 with TRBJ2-3, with D perhaps being TRBD1 or TRBD2 (5 bases each). The germline gives CDR1 SGHTA, CDR2 FQGNSA. The CDR3 consists of 15 residues. Trimming left V 0 bases short and J 2 bases short, with 9 bases between. The CDR3 region is CASSLAGVNTDTQYF. In DNA, the CDR3 is TGTGCCAGCAGCTTAGCGGGGGTGAACACAGATACGCAGTATTTT.

This clone was observed once. The V call is TRBV2, the J call TRBJ2-1; D unclear. Germline V CDR1 and CDR2: SNHLY, FYNNEI. CDR3 size: 14 residues. The germline V and J ends were trimmed by 3 bases and 4 bases, with 10 bases remaining between them. The CDR3 region is CASSEKGRYNEQFF. The CDR3 nucleotides are TGTGCCAGCAGTGAGAAGGGTCGGTACAATGAGCAGTTCTTC.

The V gene is TRBV2, the J gene TRBJ1-6, with 7 bases aligning to TRBD1. Trimming cost V 10 bases and J 7 bases; bases outside gene matches: 7. This CDR3 has 13 residues. Germline CDR1 reads SNHLY; CDR2 reads FYNNEI. The CDR3 DNA is TGTGCCAACGAAGGACAGGCGAATTCACCCCTCCACTTT. Translation gives CANEGQANSPLHF.

V is TRBV4-3 and J is TRBJ2-5, with TRBD2 identical over 8 bases. Germline V CDR1 and CDR2: LGHNA, YSLEER. J lost 6 bases, V lost 4 bases, and 7 bases had no gene match. This CDR3 has 14 residues. The CDR3 region is CASSLSSGWKTQYF. Written as DNA, the CDR3 is TGCGCCAGCAGCCTGTCTAGCGGGTGGAAGACCCAGTACTTC.

The table lists this clone with a count of one. The chain uses TRBV30 and TRBJ2-7, with D possibly matching TRBD1 (6 bases). Trimming took 3 bases from V and 7 from J, leaving 13 bases between them. This CDR3 spans 12 amino acids. Germline CDR1 reads GTSNPN; CDR2 reads SVGIG (reference sequence). The CDR3 DNA follows: TGTGCCTGGAGGGGGGCAGTGAGGGAGCAGTACTTC. It yields the protein CAWRGAVREQYF.

The chain couples TRBV12-5 to TRBJ1-1, with D possibly TRBD1 on 5 matching bases. Germline V lookup: CDR1 LGHNT, CDR2 FRNRAP. V lost 7 bases, J lost 6 bases, and 12 bases lay in between. This CDR3 is built from 12 residues. This chain's CDR3 is CASAGVWPEAFF. The CDR3 DNA follows: TGTGCTAGTGCGGGGGTTTGGCCTGAAGCTTTCTTT.

The chain is built from TRBV2 and TRBJ2-3; no definite D call. The CDR3 totals 15 residues. The germline V and J ends were trimmed by 6 bases and 4 bases, with 17 bases remaining between them. In germline, CDR1 is SNHLY, CDR2 FYNNEI. As DNA, the CDR3 is TGTGCCAGCAGACAAAGGGCTGACCCGCCAGATACGCAGTATTTT. This sequence encodes CASRQRADPPDTQYF.

The chain employs TRBV5-6 and TRBJ2-3; D might be TRBD1 (5 bases). The germline V gene has CDR1 SGHDT and CDR2 YYEEEE. The CDR3 has 14 residues. V was clipped by 4 bases and J by 3 bases, with 12 bases between them. The CDR3 bases are TGTGCCAGCAGCGTGCATCACAGGACAGATACGCAGTATTTT. Encoded protein: CASSVHHRTDTQYF.

There are a few counts of this clone. The chain combines TRBV5-1 with TRBJ2-3; tentative D call: TRBD2 (6 bases). There are 14 residues in the CDR3. Looked up from germline, CDR1 is SGHRS and CDR2 is YFSETQ. V lost 7 bases, J lost 2 bases, and 14 bases lay in between. In nucleotides, the CDR3 is TGCGCCAGCGCCCCGGGACTCGACACAGATACGCAGTATTTT. Protein: CASAPGLDTDTQYF.

The chain joins TRBV5-8 to TRBJ1-2, with D perhaps matching TRBD1 (6 bases). The CDR3 consists of 13 residues. V shed 4 bases and J shed 8 bases, with 15 bases lying between them. From germline, CDR1 is SGHTS and CDR2 YDEGEE. The CDR3 sequence: CASSLDSAWGYTF. Written as DNA, the CDR3 is TGTGCCAGCAGCCTGGACAGTGCTTGGGGCTACACCTTC.

The chain has TRBV14 and TRBJ1-2; unclear D gene. The V end was cut by 6 bases, the J end by 1 base, with 12 bases between. CDR3 length: 14 amino acids. Germline CDR1 and CDR2: SGHDN and FVKESK. CDR3 DNA: TGTGCCAGCAGGAGGAGAGGCCTTAACTATGGCTACACCTTC. Amino acids: CASRRRGLNYGYTF.

This chain uses TRBV15 with TRBJ1-1; D not resolved. V gave up 5 bases and J gave up 4 bases, with 8 bases separating them. CDR3 length: 12 residues. Germline V gene data show CDR1 as LNHNV and CDR2 as YYDKDF (reference sequence). CDR3 region: CATSPMGTEAFF. DNA for the CDR3: TGTGCCACCAGCCCCATGGGCACTGAAGCTTTCTTT.

The V call is TRBV6-5, the J call TRBJ1-6, with D perhaps TRBD1 (6 bases). Germline V gene sequence: CDR1 MNHEY, CDR2 SVGAGI. This CDR3 comprises 14 residues. V lost 6 bases, J lost 5 bases, and 11 bases lay in between. CDR3 DNA sequence: TGTGCCAGCAGGAAATGGACAGATAATTCACCCCTCCACTTT. This translates into CASRKWTDNSPLHF.

For this clone: The same CDR3 can be traced to other DNA sequences in this sample. The chain recombines TRBV5-1 with TRBJ2-5; 8 nucleotides align to TRBD1. The V and J ends lost 2 bases and 1 base, in that order; junction bases with no gene match: 1. This CDR3 comprises 14 residues. CDR1 is SGHRS and CDR2 is YFSETQ in the germline V gene. The CDR3 coding sequence is TGCGCCAGCAGCTTAGGACAGGGCCAAGAGACCCAGTACTTC. Amino acids: CASSLGQGQETQYF.

The rearrangement joins TRBV30 to TRBJ1-2; D is possibly TRBD1 (5 bases). Per germline, CDR1 GTSNPN and CDR2 SVGIG (reference sequence). V lost 4 bases and J lost 8, with 17 bases in between. This CDR3 has 13 amino acids. The chain's CDR3 is CAWKIGGNQGYTF. Written as DNA, the CDR3 is TGTGCCTGGAAAATCGGGGGGAATCAAGGCTACACCTTC.

This chain uses TRBV6-5 with TRBJ2-1; D remains unclear. The V end was cut by 0 bases, the J end by 2 bases, with 11 bases between. The CDR3 contains 16 residues. Germline lookup yields CDR1 MNHEY and CDR2 SVGAGI. The CDR3 nucleotides read TGTGCCAGCAGTTACTCGAGCCAAGGCGCCTACAATGAGCAGTTCTTC. This gives the protein CASSYSSQGAYNEQFF.

Comments on this clone: Its ends do not fully match the called genes, so a read error is possible. The rearrangement uses TRBV19 and TRBJ1-1; 7 positions agree with TRBD1. CDR1 is LNHDA and CDR2 is SQIVND in the germline V gene (reference sequence). The CDR3 runs to 14 residues. CDR3 in DNA: TGTGCCAGTAGCCCGACAGGGCCGAACACTAAAGCTTTCTTT. This sequence encodes CASSPTGPNTKAFF.